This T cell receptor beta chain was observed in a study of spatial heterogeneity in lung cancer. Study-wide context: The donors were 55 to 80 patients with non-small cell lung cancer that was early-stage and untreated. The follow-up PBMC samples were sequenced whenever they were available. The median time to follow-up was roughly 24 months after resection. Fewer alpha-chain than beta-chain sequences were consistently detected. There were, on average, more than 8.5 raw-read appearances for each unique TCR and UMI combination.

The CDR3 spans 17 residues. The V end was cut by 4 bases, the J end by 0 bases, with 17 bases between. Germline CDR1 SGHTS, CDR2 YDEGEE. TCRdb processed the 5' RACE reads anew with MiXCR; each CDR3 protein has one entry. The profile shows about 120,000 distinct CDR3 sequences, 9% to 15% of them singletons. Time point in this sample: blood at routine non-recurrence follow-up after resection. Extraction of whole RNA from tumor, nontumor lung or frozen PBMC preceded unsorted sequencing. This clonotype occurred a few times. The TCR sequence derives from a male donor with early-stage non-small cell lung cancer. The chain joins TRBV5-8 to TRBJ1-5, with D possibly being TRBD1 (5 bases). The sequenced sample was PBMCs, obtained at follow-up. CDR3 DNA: TGTGCCAGCAGCACCCCATGGGACTTCTTTAGCAATCAGCCCCAGCATTTT. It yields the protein CASSTPWDFFSNQPQHF.